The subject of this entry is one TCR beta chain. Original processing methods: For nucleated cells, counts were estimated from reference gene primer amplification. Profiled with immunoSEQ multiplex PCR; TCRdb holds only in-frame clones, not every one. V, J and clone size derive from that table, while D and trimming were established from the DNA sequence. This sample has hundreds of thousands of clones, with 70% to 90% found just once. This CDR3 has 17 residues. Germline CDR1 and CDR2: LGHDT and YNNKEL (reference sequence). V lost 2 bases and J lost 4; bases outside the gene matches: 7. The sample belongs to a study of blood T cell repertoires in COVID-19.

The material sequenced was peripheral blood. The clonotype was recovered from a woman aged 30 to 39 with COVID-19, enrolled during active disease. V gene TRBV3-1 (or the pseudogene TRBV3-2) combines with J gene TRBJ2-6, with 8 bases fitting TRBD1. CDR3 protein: CASSQRFRGPGANVLTF. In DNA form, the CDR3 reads TGTGCCAGCAGCCAAAGGTTCAGGGGGCCGGGGGCCAACGTCCTGACTTTC.